This T cell receptor (beta chain) was sequenced during a study of blood T cell repertoires in COVID-19. Whole-study context: Acute and convalescent COVID-19 samples came from the United States, Italy and Spain. From T cells, B-cell-depleted T cells, or PBMCs came the material, which was cDNA or gDNA.

Germline CDR1 reads MNHNY; CDR2 reads SVGAGI (reference sequence). V lost 6 bases and J lost 7, with 15 bases in between. This CDR3 is 14 amino acids long. This clone occurred once. Authors' data handling: Amplification of reference gene primers provided the estimated nucleated cell counts. Here immunoSEQ multiplex PCR was the method, and the copy in TCRdb shows in-frame clones only, minus some. The DNA gave D and trimming, while V, J and clone size come from that table. The data contain roughly 160,000 clones, 75% to 90% of them singletons. The chain combines TRBV6-6 with TRBJ1-4; perhaps TRBD1 as D (5 bases). The sample taken for sequencing was peripheral blood. This receptor was taken from a woman in her sixties with acute or convalescent COVID-19. The CDR3 DNA sequence: TGTGCCAGCAGGCGAGCGGGGCTAGGTGAAAAACTGTTTTTT. Translating it yields CASRRAGLGEKLFF.